One sample yielded the 29 T cell receptor beta chains listed below, sequenced in a study of siplizumab effects on memory and regulatory T cells (dated by TCRdb to about 2019). The library came from the immunoSEQ multiplex PCR assay. Entries here come from immuneACCESS through TCRdb and include only in-frame sequences with V and J called. Some clones fail to appear in such tables; in the studies checked, an unresolved V gene covers under half of the shortfall, and the cause of the remainder is unknown. Within this sample are 85,000 to 90,000 clones, with just under 90% of them counted one time only. Approximately 15% of the sample is held by the ten biggest clonotypes. Sequencing input: CD4+ T cells sorted from blood. These receptors all stem from a human donor in good health.

This chain connects TRBV18 to TRBJ2-5; TRBD1 aligns across 7 bases. The ends lost 3 bases at V and 1 base at J; junction bases unmatched: 5. Germline V gene lookup returns CDR1 KGHSH and CDR2 LQKENI. The CDR3 consists of 15 residues. The CDR3 sequence is CASSPQDRAQETQYF. The CDR3, as DNA: TGTGCCAGCTCACCTCAAGACAGGGCCCAAGAGACCCAGTACTTC.

The gene calls are TRBV9 and TRBJ1-3; D remains ambiguous. The CDR3 length is 14 residues. Germline values: CDR1 SGDLS, CDR2 YYNGEE. Deletions cut 0 bases from V and 6 bases from J, with 10 bases between. The CDR3 loop is CASSVGIQPNTIYF. As DNA, the CDR3 is TGTGCCAGCAGCGTAGGTATACAGCCAAACACCATATATTTT.

The chain is built from TRBV10-3 and TRBJ2-1; 10 nucleotides match TRBD2. The CDR3 spans 15 residues. V was pared by 9 bases and J by 6 bases, with 11 bases of the junction left unmatched. Germline loops: CDR1 ENHRY, CDR2 SYGVKD. CDR3 region: CAITLAGGPINEQFF. The CDR3, as DNA: TGTGCCATTACTTTAGCGGGAGGTCCTATCAATGAGCAGTTCTTC.

The chain joins TRBV7-2 to TRBJ1-6, with a possible D match to TRBD1 (5 bases). V lost 1 base and J 9 bases, leaving 13 bases between the germline ends. Germline V gene sequence: CDR1 SGHTA, CDR2 FQGNSA. The CDR3 is made up of 15 amino acids. The chain's CDR3 is CASSLGGKGTSPLHF. The CDR3 nucleotides read TGTGCCAGCAGCTTAGGCGGGAAGGGGACTTCACCCCTCCACTTT. The whole variable domain, filled in from reference TRBV7-2 and TRBJ1-6, reads GAGVSQSPSNKVTEKGKDVELRCDPISGHTALYWYRQSLGQGLEFLIYFQGNSAPDKSGLPSDRFSAERTGGSVSTLTIQRTQQEDSAVYLCASSLGGKGTSPLHFGNGTRLTVT.

In its sample, this clone was seen a few times. The rearrangement joins TRBV30 to TRBJ1-1, with D unclear. The CDR3 sequence is 13 residues long. CDR1 is GTSNPN and CDR2 is SVGIG in the germline V gene (reference sequence). Trimming took 0 bases from V and 1 from J, leaving 6 bases between them. CDR3 region: CAWSVRTNTEAFF. CDR3 sequence (DNA): TGTGCCTGGAGTGTACGCACGAACACTGAAGCTTTCTTT.

In its sample, this clone was seen a few times. This chain joins TRBV11-3 and TRBJ2-7; D ambiguous. V was clipped by 5 bases and J by 4 bases, with 12 bases between them. Germline loops: CDR1 SGHNT, CDR2 YENEEA. This CDR3 contains 13 residues. The CDR3 nucleotides read TGTGCCAGCAGCCCGCTTGGTAGTTACGAGCAGTACTTC. Protein: CASSPLGSYEQYF. The variable domain in full, with the rest retrieved from reference TRBV11-3 and TRBJ2-7, is EAGVVQSPRYKIIEKKQPVAFWCNPISGHNTLYWYLQNLGQGPELLIRYENEEAVDDSQLPKDRFSAERLKGVDSTLKIQPAELGDSAVYLCASSPLGSYEQYFGPGTRLTVT.

CDR3 amino acids: CASSPWTGGRTEKLFF. The CDR3 coding sequence is TGTGCCAGCAGTCCGTGGACAGGGGGCAGGACTGAAAAACTGTTTTTT. The chain links TRBV28 to TRBJ1-4; TRBD1 matches 11 bases. The CDR3 covers 16 residues. After removal of 5 bases from V and 7 bases from J, the junction contained 9 bases not matched to a gene. CDR1 and CDR2 (germline): MDHEN, SYDVKM.

The V call is TRBV30, the J call TRBJ2-1; D unresolved. Germline V gene data show CDR1 as GTSNPN and CDR2 as SVGIG (reference sequence). The CDR3 runs 11 residues. Deletions cut 2 bases from V and 5 bases from J, with 4 bases between. The CDR3 loop reads CAWSFNNEQFF. CDR3 sequence (DNA): TGTGCCTGGAGTTTTAACAATGAGCAGTTCTTC.

The chain combines TRBV27 with TRBJ2-1; D might be TRBD2 (5 bases). The germline gives CDR1 MNHEY, CDR2 SMNVEV (reference sequence). V shed 2 bases and J shed 3 bases, with 14 bases lying between them. The CDR3 consists of 16 residues. The CDR3 spells CASSLDWRVFYNEQFF. The CDR3 DNA follows: TGTGCCAGCAGTTTAGACTGGCGGGTCTTCTACAATGAGCAGTTCTTC.

The chain couples TRBV14 to TRBJ1-2; D possibly corresponds to TRBD1 (6 bases). Trimming shortened V by 1 base and J by 4 bases, and 13 bases separated the two germline ends. Germline CDR1 is SGHDN and CDR2 is FVKESK. The CDR3 consists of 15 residues. DNA for the CDR3: TGTGCCAGCAGCCAAGCGGGGGCCGGAGGCTATGGCTACACCTTC. Its translation: CASSQAGAGGYGYTF.

The rearrangement joins TRBV4-2 to TRBJ2-3; 7 positions agree with TRBD2. The CDR3 runs 17 residues. J was trimmed by 3 bases and V by 0 bases; bases with no gene match: 9. In germline, CDR1 is LGHNA, CDR2 YNFKEQ. The CDR3 reads CASSQDLGGGGTDTQYF. The CDR3 DNA is TGTGCCAGCAGCCAAGATCTGGGCGGGGGAGGGACAGATACGCAGTATTTT.

The V and J genes are TRBV18 and TRBJ2-5, with TRBD2 as a possible D gene (5 bases). Germline-derived CDR1 and CDR2 are KGHSH and LQKENI. The CDR3 sequence is 14 residues long. Trimming left V 2 bases short and J 4 bases short, with 11 bases between. In DNA form, the CDR3 reads TGTGCCAGCTCACCAGGGGTTCGGGGAGAGACCCAGTACTTC. Encoded protein: CASSPGVRGETQYF.

The gene calls are TRBV5-1 and TRBJ2-3; D might be TRBD2 (6 bases). The CDR3 has 15 amino acids. The V end lost 3 bases, the J end lost 0 bases, and 11 bases lay between the germline ends. Germline V gene lookup returns CDR1 SGHRS and CDR2 YFSETQ. This chain's CDR3 is CASSSDGTSTDTQYF. CDR3 bases: TGCGCCAGCAGCTCCGACGGGACTAGCACAGATACGCAGTATTTT.

This clone has only one observation. V is TRBV6-1 and J is TRBJ1-5, with 8 positions matching TRBD1. V was pared by 8 bases and J by 11 bases, with 11 bases of the junction left unmatched. Germline V lookup: CDR1 MNHNS, CDR2 SASEGT. The CDR3 consists of 13 residues. DNA of the CDR3: TGTGCCAGCCTTGGACAGGGCCGATCGGCCCAGCATTTT. This gives the protein CASLGQGRSAQHF.

V and J are TRBV19 and TRBJ2-2; D is ambiguous. V was trimmed by 3 bases and J by 3 bases, leaving 11 bases between them. CDR3 length: 15 amino acids. CDR1 LNHDA and CDR2 SQIVND come from the germline V gene (reference sequence). This chain's CDR3 is CASSIPRPDTGELFF. DNA of the CDR3: TGTGCCAGTAGTATCCCCAGACCCGACACCGGGGAGCTGTTTTTT.

The chain uses TRBV28 and TRBJ2-5, with 9 bases identical to TRBD1. Per germline, CDR1 MDHEN and CDR2 SYDVKM. The CDR3 contains 15 residues. V dropped 6 bases and J dropped 5; count of bases not matched to a gene: 10. In DNA, the CDR3 is TGTGCCAGCAGCAATACAGGGGGCGTGGGGGAGACCCAGTACTTC. Translated, it gives CASSNTGGVGETQYF.

The chain joins TRBV19 to TRBJ1-1; D is perhaps TRBD1 (6 bases). Trimming removed 5 bases at V and 0 bases at J, with 19 bases between. There are 17 residues in the CDR3. In germline, CDR1 is LNHDA, CDR2 SQIVND (reference sequence). As DNA, the CDR3 is TGTGCCAGTAGTGGCGACAGGCGTAACCTTTTGAACACTGAAGCTTTCTTT. This translates into CASSGDRRNLLNTEAFF.

The chain joins TRBV7-9 to TRBJ1-5; no clear D gene. The CDR3 is made up of 14 amino acids. Looked up from germline, CDR1 is SEHNR and CDR2 is FQNEAQ (reference sequence). V was trimmed by 5 bases and J by 4 bases, leaving 12 bases between them. This CDR3 is CASSVDGRNQPQHF. Here the CDR3 DNA reads TGTGCCAGCAGCGTAGATGGTAGGAATCAGCCCCAGCATTTT.

The chain combines TRBV14 with TRBJ2-3; 9 nucleotides agree with TRBD2. CDR3 length: 17 amino acids. V shed 4 bases and J 3 bases; nucleotides not matched to a gene: 11. Germline CDR1 SGHDN, CDR2 FVKESK. The CDR3, as DNA: TGTGCCAGCAGCCCTTACCCAAGCGGGAGGCTGACAGATACGCAGTATTTT. It specifies CASSPYPSGRLTDTQYF.

The chain uses TRBV7-2 and TRBJ2-3, with D perhaps being TRBD1 or TRBD2 (5 bases each). The V end lost 5 bases, the J end lost 4 bases, and 13 bases lay between the germline ends. CDR1 is SGHTA and CDR2 is FQGNSA in the germline V gene. The CDR3 loop spans 14 amino acids. This CDR3 is CASSESGTPDTQYF. The CDR3 coding sequence is TGTGCCAGCAGCGAGTCCGGGACCCCAGATACGCAGTATTTT. The whole variable domain, filled in from reference TRBV7-2 and TRBJ2-3, reads GAGVSQSPSNKVTEKGKDVELRCDPISGHTALYWYRQSLGQGLEFLIYFQGNSAPDKSGLPSDRFSAERTGGSVSTLTIQRTQQEDSAVYLCASSESGTPDTQYFGPGTRLTVL.

The chain combines TRBV5-4 with TRBJ2-7; TRBD2 matches at 15 bases. J lost 9 bases, V lost 4 bases, and 5 bases had no gene match. The CDR3 runs 14 residues. Germline V CDR1 and CDR2: SGHNT, YYREEE (reference sequence). This CDR3 is CASSRTSGRGAQYF. In nucleotides, the CDR3 is TGTGCCAGCAGCCGGACTAGCGGGAGGGGGGCGCAGTACTTC.

Concerning this clone: One junction end disagrees with the germline gene, perhaps due to a read error. Other nucleotide sequences from this sample produce the same CDR3. The chain uses TRBV7-3 and TRBJ2-1, with a tentative D call TRBD1 (6 bases). The CDR3 length is 15 residues. The germline CDR1 and CDR2 sequences are SGHTA and FQGTGA. CDR3 bases: TGTGCCAGTAGCTTAACCGGGACAAGCTACAATGAGCAGTTCTTC. Its protein product is CASSLTGTSYNEQFF. The complete variable domain, with remaining parts taken from reference TRBV7-3 and TRBJ2-1, reads GAGVSQTPSNKVTEKGKYVELRCDPISGHTALYWYRQSLGQGPEFLIYFQGTGAADDSGLPNDRFFAVRPEGSVSTLKIQRTERGDSAVYLCASSLTGTSYNEQFFGPGTRLTVL.

The CDR3 reads CASSAGTSQETQYF. CDR3 nucleotide sequence: TGTGCCAGCAGCGCCGGGACTAGTCAAGAGACCCAGTACTTC. The chain joins TRBV5-4 to TRBJ2-5; TRBD2 aligns across 8 bases. Germline loops: CDR1 SGHNT, CDR2 YYREEE (reference sequence). The V segment lost 4 bases and the J segment 2 bases; nucleotides outside the gene matches: 4. This CDR3 region has 14 residues.

The chain combines TRBV11-3 with TRBJ2-3, with 12 bases aligning to TRBD2. Unmatched junction bases numbered 10, after V lost 5 bases and J lost 4 bases. Germline V lookup: CDR1 SGHNT, CDR2 YENEEA. This CDR3 has 17 residues. CDR3 amino acids: CASSPRLAGGPADTQYF. The CDR3 bases are TGTGCCAGCAGCCCCAGGCTAGCGGGAGGGCCAGCAGATACGCAGTATTTT.

V usage is TRBV7-2 and J usage is TRBJ2-5; 8 nucleotides match TRBD2. V dropped 3 bases and J dropped 2; count of bases not matched to a gene: 8. This CDR3 comprises 16 residues. CDR1 is SGHTA and CDR2 is FQGNSA in the germline V gene. As DNA, the CDR3 is TGTGCCAGCAGCTTTGGCCGAGCGGGGGCACAAGAGACCCAGTACTTC. Translating gives CASSFGRAGAQETQYF.

The CDR3 bases are TGTGCCAGCAGTTTAGGGCTCATGGGCCAAGAGACCCAGTACTTC. Its translation: CASSLGLMGQETQYF. The chain combines TRBV28 with TRBJ2-5; D call uncertain. CDR3 length equals 15 residues. From germline, CDR1 is MDHEN and CDR2 SYDVKM. With 2 bases removed from V and 1 base from J, the gap between germline ends came to 11 bases.

V usage is TRBV4-1 and J usage is TRBJ2-7, with D tentatively TRBD2 (6 bases). The germline V gene encodes CDR1 MGHRA and CDR2 YSYEKL. CDR3 size: 14 residues. The V and J ends lost 1 base and 7 bases respectively, with 14 bases between them. The CDR3 sequence: CASSQGLSGREQYF. As DNA, the CDR3 is TGCGCCAGCAGCCAAGGACTGAGCGGGCGGGAGCAGTACTTC.

The chain is built from TRBV10-1 and TRBJ2-1; a weak D match, TRBD2 (5 bases). This CDR3 contains 16 residues. In germline, CDR1 is WNHNN, CDR2 SYGVQD (reference sequence). The V gene lost 4 bases and the J gene lost 10 bases, with 23 bases spanning the gap. The CDR3 protein is CASSALGSSREGEQFF. CDR3 DNA sequence: TGCGCCAGCAGTGCCCTGGGAAGTTCCCGCGAGGGAGAGCAGTTCTTC.

This clone was observed many times. This sequence joins TRBV19 and TRBJ1-4; 8 positions match TRBD1. V shed 7 bases, J shed 7 bases, and the junction held 8 bases outside the gene matches. This CDR3 is 14 amino acids long. The germline V gene encodes CDR1 LNHDA and CDR2 SQIVND (reference sequence). The CDR3 loop reads CASTPTGDGEKLFF. For the CDR3, the DNA is TGTGCCAGTACCCCGACAGGGGATGGTGAAAAACTGTTTTTT.